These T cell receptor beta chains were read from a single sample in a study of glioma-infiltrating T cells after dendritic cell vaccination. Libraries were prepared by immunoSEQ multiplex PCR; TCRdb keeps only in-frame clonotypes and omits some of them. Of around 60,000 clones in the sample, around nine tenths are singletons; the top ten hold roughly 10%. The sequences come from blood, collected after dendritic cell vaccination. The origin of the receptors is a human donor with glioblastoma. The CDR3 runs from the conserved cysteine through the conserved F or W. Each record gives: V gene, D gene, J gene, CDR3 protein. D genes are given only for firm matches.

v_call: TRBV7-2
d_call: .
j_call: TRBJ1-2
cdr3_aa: CASSPGQFYGYTF

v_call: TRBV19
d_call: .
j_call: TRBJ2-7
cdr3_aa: CASSIGGLNYEQYF

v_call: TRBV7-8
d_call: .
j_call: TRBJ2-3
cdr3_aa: CASSPLAQPTDTQYF

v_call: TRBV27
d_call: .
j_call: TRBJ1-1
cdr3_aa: CASSSLLPGTEAFF

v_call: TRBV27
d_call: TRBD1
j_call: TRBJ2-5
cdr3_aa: CASSLSVLGTGQETQYF

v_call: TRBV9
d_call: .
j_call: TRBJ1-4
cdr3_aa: CASSVALEGTGEGKLFF

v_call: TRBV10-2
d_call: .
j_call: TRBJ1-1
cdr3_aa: CASSESARSLEAFF

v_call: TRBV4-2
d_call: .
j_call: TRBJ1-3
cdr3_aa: CASSQDESARGNTIYF

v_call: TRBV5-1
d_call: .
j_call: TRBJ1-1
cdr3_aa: CASSWGGGRNTEAFF

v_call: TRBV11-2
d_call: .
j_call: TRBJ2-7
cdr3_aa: CASKRGQNSYEQYF

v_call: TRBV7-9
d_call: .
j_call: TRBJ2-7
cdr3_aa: CASSLGQIEQYF

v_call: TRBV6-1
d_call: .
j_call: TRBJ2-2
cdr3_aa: CASRNELNTGELFF

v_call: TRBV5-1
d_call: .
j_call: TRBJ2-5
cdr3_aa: CASSLDTQETQYF

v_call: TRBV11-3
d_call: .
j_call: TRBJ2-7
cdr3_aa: CASSSPVAGQPSYEQYF